The 28 T cell receptor beta chains below all came from one sample that was sequenced in a study of T-cell memory formation after mild COVID-19. TCRdb redid the calling of the 5' RACE reads with MiXCR, one entry per CDR3 protein. The sample holds roughly 300,000 distinct CDR3 sequences, roughly 13% seen once. Material: PBMCs or a T cell subset sorted from them (not recorded which). These receptor sequences come from a man in his late teens or twenties who had mild COVID-19 (a few samples of this study predate the infection). Cell type and time point are not known.

CDR3 region: CASSATGSGELFF. In DNA form, the CDR3 reads TGTGCCAGCAGCGCCACAGGGTCCGGGGAGCTGTTTTTT. V gene TRBV9 combines with J gene TRBJ2-2; the D gene is possibly TRBD1 (6 bases). Trimming removed 3 bases at V and 6 bases at J, with 9 bases between. From germline, CDR1 is SGDLS and CDR2 YYNGEE. The CDR3 extends over 13 amino acids.

This clonotype was picked up a small number of times. The genes are TRBV5-1 and TRBJ2-3; D gene uncertain. The CDR3 is 13 residues long. The germline gives CDR1 SGHRS, CDR2 YFSETQ. V lost 0 bases and J lost 4, with 6 bases in between. The CDR3 DNA reads as TGCGCCAGCAGCTTGGAATTTGCAGATACGCAGTATTTT. Its translation: CASSLEFADTQYF.

In its sample, this clonotype was seen a few times. This rearrangement joins TRBV29-1 to TRBJ2-7; D gene unclear. Trimming took 4 bases from V and 7 from J, leaving 14 bases between them. The CDR3 consists of 12 residues. Looked up from germline, CDR1 is SQVTM and CDR2 is ANQGSEA. CDR3 DNA sequence: TGCAGCGTTGCCGGTTCTCAGGTTGAGCAGTACTTC. Translating it yields CSVAGSQVEQYF.

V gene TRBV15 combines with J gene TRBJ1-4; D is uncertain. In germline, CDR1 is LNHNV, CDR2 YYDKDF (reference sequence). Trimming took 1 base from V and 6 from J, leaving 9 bases between them. CDR3 length equals 14 residues. In DNA form, the CDR3 reads TGTGCCACCAGCAGAGCGGGGTCGGATGAAAAACTGTTTTTT. Translated: CATSRAGSDEKLFF.

The table lists this clonotype with many counts. The chain joins TRBV10-3 to TRBJ2-5; D uncertain. The CDR3 has 17 amino acids. The V end was cut by 2 bases, the J end by 3 bases, with 19 bases between. The germline CDR1 and CDR2 sequences are ENHRY and SYGVKD. The CDR3 spells CAISEPGYWQFEETQYF. CDR3 DNA sequence: TGTGCCATCAGTGAGCCGGGTTATTGGCAGTTTGAAGAGACCCAGTACTTC.

This clonotype was detected ten times or more. In nucleotides, the CDR3 is TGCAGTGCTAGGCAGGGGGCGCGAACAGATACGCAGTATTTT. It codes for CSARQGARTDTQYF. The chain carries TRBV20-1 and TRBJ2-3; 8 bases agree with TRBD1. The germline V gene encodes CDR1 DFQATT and CDR2 SNEGSKA (reference sequence). The CDR3 runs to 14 residues. With V trimmed by 3 bases and J by 3 bases, 5 bases remained unmatched.

CDR3 sequence: CASSSTDNEQFF. CDR3 coding DNA: TGTGCCAGCAGCTCGACAGACAATGAGCAGTTCTTC. V and J are TRBV2 and TRBJ2-1, with a tentative D call TRBD1 (5 bases). The V gene lost 6 bases and the J gene lost 5 bases, with 8 bases spanning the gap. CDR3 length: 12 residues. Per germline, CDR1 SNHLY and CDR2 FYNNEI.

This chain joins TRBV6-5 and TRBJ2-3; 7 nucleotides agree with TRBD1. The CDR3 totals 16 residues. Germline CDR1 MNHEY, CDR2 SVGAGI. Trimming at V came to 2 bases and at J to 1 base, leaving 6 bases not matched to a gene. The CDR3 spells CASSYATGRGTDTQYF. The CDR3 region has the DNA TGTGCCAGCAGTTACGCGACAGGGCGAGGCACAGATACGCAGTATTTT.

This rearrangement joins TRBV7-9 to TRBJ2-3; a weak D match, TRBD2 (5 bases). Trimming stripped 6 bases from V and 2 bases from J, with 12 bases between. This CDR3 is 14 amino acids long. Germline values: CDR1 SEHNR, CDR2 FQNEAQ (reference sequence). The CDR3 loop reads CASSPRGLTDTQYF. The CDR3 coding sequence is TGTGCCAGCAGTCCTCGCGGGCTCACAGATACGCAGTATTTT.

The chain recombines TRBV18 with TRBJ2-7, with D unclear. Germline loops: CDR1 KGHSH, CDR2 LQKENI. V lost 0 bases and J lost 4, with 13 bases in between. The CDR3 loop spans 15 amino acids. For the CDR3, the DNA is TGTGCCAGCTCACCACCGGTGTGGTTAGTATACGAGCAGTACGTC. This encodes CASSPPVWLVYEQYV.

The DNA for the CDR3 is TGTGCCAGCAGCGAACTGGGCGGGGGAAACACCGGGGAGCTGTTTTTT. The encoded protein is CASSELGGGNTGELFF. The chain joins TRBV9 to TRBJ2-2; TRBD2 aligns across 7 bases. Germline values: CDR1 SGDLS, CDR2 YYNGEE. V lost 3 bases to trimming and J lost 2 bases; unmatched junction nucleotides: 7. The CDR3 extends over 16 amino acids.

The chain has TRBV9 and TRBJ2-1; TRBD1 might be the D (6 bases). Trimming took 5 bases from V and 7 from J, leaving 10 bases between them. The CDR3 has 12 amino acids. The germline V gene encodes CDR1 SGDLS and CDR2 YYNGEE. For the CDR3, the DNA is TGTGCCAGCAGGTACAGGGCTAATGAGCAGTTCTTC. It translates to CASRYRANEQFF. Full variable domain (missing parts from reference TRBV9 and TRBJ2-1): DSGVTQTPKHLITATGQRVTLRCSPRSGDLSVYWYQQSLDQGLQFLIQYYNGEERAKGNILERFSAQQFPDLHSELNLSSLELGDSALYFCASRYRANEQFFGPGTRLTVL.

The table lists this clonotype with a few counts. The V gene is TRBV29-1, the J gene TRBJ1-2, with D tentatively TRBD1 (5 bases). The germline gives CDR1 SQVTM, CDR2 ANQGSEA. The CDR3 is 11 residues long. Trimming shortened V by 7 bases and J by 6 bases, and 12 bases separated the two germline ends. Here the CDR3 reads CSAGTLDGYTF. CDR3 nucleotide sequence: TGCAGCGCCGGGACCTTGGATGGCTACACCTTC.

The rearrangement links TRBV7-7 to TRBJ2-2; 12 positions match TRBD2. Trimming at V came to 5 bases and at J to 4 bases, leaving 5 bases not matched to a gene. The CDR3 totals 16 residues. Germline V gene sequence: CDR1 SSHAT, CDR2 FNYEAQ (reference sequence). In DNA, the CDR3 is TGTGCCAGCAGCCCAGGACTAGCGGGGATCACCGGGGAGCTGTTTTTT. It specifies CASSPGLAGITGELFF.

V is TRBV12-2 and J is TRBJ1-1; TRBD1, as called in the table, went unchecked against the DNA. TRBV12-2 is a pseudogene. The CDR3 has 16 residues. CDR3 DNA sequence: TGTGCAAGTCGCCCCGACGCCGGGACAGGGAACACTGAAGCTTTCTTT. This translates into CASRPDAGTGNTEAFF.

This clonotype was found many times. The rearrangement uses TRBV5-1 and TRBJ2-1; 9 bases line up with TRBD1. The CDR3 loop spans 14 amino acids. The germline V gene has CDR1 SGHRS and CDR2 YFSETQ. Trimming at V came to 4 bases and at J to 6 bases, leaving 5 bases not matched to a gene. The DNA of the CDR3 is TGCGCCAGCAGCCGGGACAGGGCCCTCAATGAGCAGTTCTTC. Translating it yields CASSRDRALNEQFF.

The rearrangement links TRBV28 to TRBJ2-3; D is uncertain. V shed 3 bases and J shed 0 bases, with 7 bases lying between them. This CDR3 region has 14 residues. Germline V CDR1 and CDR2: MDHEN, SYDVKM. For the CDR3, the DNA is TGTGCCAGCAGTTTCGGCGATAGCACAGATACGCAGTATTTT. It encodes CASSFGDSTDTQYF.

This chain joins TRBV6-2 or TRBV6-3 and TRBJ2-4; the D gene could be TRBD1 or TRBD2 (5 bases each). CDR3 length equals 15 residues. V gave up 6 bases and J gave up 7 bases, with 19 bases separating them. Germline assignment: CDR1 MNHEY and CDR2 SVGEGT. The CDR3, as DNA: TGTGCCAGCAGGGAGCTCGGGACCCCACGGAACATTCAGTACTTC. It is translated as CASRELGTPRNIQYF.

This chain uses TRBV12-3 or TRBV12-4 with TRBJ1-2, with D maybe TRBD1 (5 bases). With 8 bases removed from V and 8 bases from J, the gap between germline ends came to 12 bases. CDR3 length: 11 amino acids. CDR3 sequence: CASAVGVGYTF. The DNA of the CDR3 is TGTGCCAGCGCCGTGGGGGTAGGCTACACCTTC.

This clonotype turned up a few times. This chain connects TRBV7-9 to TRBJ2-3, with D unclear. V lost 4 bases to trimming and J lost 2 bases, with 16 bases between them. The CDR3 has 16 residues. Germline CDR1 SEHNR, CDR2 FQNEAQ (reference sequence). The CDR3 region is CASSYLRLTDTDTQYF. The CDR3 DNA reads as TGTGCCAGCAGCTACCTAAGGCTGACCGACACAGATACGCAGTATTTT.

The gene calls are TRBV5-1 and TRBJ1-1; TRBD1 is a possible D gene (5 bases). CDR1 is SGHRS, CDR2 YFSETQ, per germline. V gave up 2 bases and J gave up 7 bases, with 9 bases separating them. The CDR3 contains 12 residues. The CDR3 region is CASSFRGVEAFF. The CDR3 DNA reads TGCGCCAGCAGCTTTAGAGGGGTTGAAGCTTTCTTT. Full variable domain (missing parts from reference TRBV5-1 and TRBJ1-1): KAGVTQTPRYLIKTRGQQVTLSCSPISGHRSVSWYQQTPGQGLQFLFEYFSETQRNKGNFPGRFSGRQFSNSRSEMNVSTLELGDSALYLCASSFRGVEAFFGQGTRLTVV.

The sample holds a few counts of this clonotype. The chain combines TRBV6-5 with TRBJ2-3; 10 nucleotides align to TRBD2. Germline assignment: CDR1 MNHEY and CDR2 SVGAGI. The CDR3 is made up of 14 amino acids. V lost 7 bases and J lost 7; bases outside the gene matches: 8. In DNA form, the CDR3 reads TGTGCCAGCAACCCTGTAGCGGGGGGACATACGCAGTATTTT. Protein product: CASNPVAGGHTQYF.

The sample holds a few counts of this clonotype. V usage is TRBV20-1 and J usage is TRBJ1-1, with TRBD1 as a possible D gene (6 bases). The V and J ends lost 7 bases and 4 bases respectively, with 22 bases between them. Germline loops: CDR1 DFQATT, CDR2 SNEGSKA (reference sequence). CDR3 length: 15 amino acids. CDR3 nucleotides: TGCAGTGGACGCCGGGACACCGAATGGATCACTGAAGCTTTCTTT. Its protein is CSGRRDTEWITEAFF.

This clonotype was seen many times. This chain connects TRBV12-3 or TRBV12-4 to TRBJ2-1; D is unresolved. The V and J ends lost 2 bases and 1 base respectively, with 6 bases between them. This CDR3 is built from 14 residues. The CDR3 sequence: CASSLMGSYNEQFF. The CDR3 bases are TGTGCCAGCAGTTTAATGGGGTCCTACAATGAGCAGTTCTTC.

This clonotype has a handful of counts. V usage is TRBV28 and J usage is TRBJ1-1; D is unresolved. Per germline, CDR1 MDHEN and CDR2 SYDVKM. V was clipped by 7 bases and J by 4 bases, with 10 bases between them. CDR3 length equals 12 residues. This chain's CDR3 is CASNPYSTEAFF. As DNA, the CDR3 is TGTGCCAGCAATCCGTACTCCACTGAAGCTTTCTTT.

The rearrangement joins TRBV2 to TRBJ1-1; no clear D gene. The germline gives CDR1 SNHLY, CDR2 FYNNEI. Trimming cost V 4 bases and J 4 bases, with 16 bases left between them. The CDR3 consists of 15 residues. The CDR3 DNA sequence: TGTGCCAGCAGTGCTTTTAACGCAGAGGGCACTGAAGCTTTCTTT. Encoded protein: CASSAFNAEGTEAFF.

V gene TRBV12-5 combines with J gene TRBJ2-5, with 8 positions matching TRBD1. The germline gives CDR1 LGHNT, CDR2 FRNRAP. The CDR3 totals 12 residues. The V segment lost 7 bases and the J segment 4 bases; nucleotides outside the gene matches: 2. CDR3 DNA sequence: TGTGCTAGTGCCGGGACAGGAGAGACCCAGTACTTC. It translates to CASAGTGETQYF.

This clonotype was seen many times. This chain uses TRBV6-5 with TRBJ2-3; TRBD1 matches 7 bases. Losses at the gene ends were 5 bases for V and 4 bases for J; bases not matched to a gene: 6. Germline loops: CDR1 MNHEY, CDR2 SVGAGI. The CDR3 is 14 residues long. CDR3 coding DNA: TGTGCCAGCAGTCCGGGACAGTGGCCAGATACGCAGTATTTT. This gives the protein CASSPGQWPDTQYF.